Included here is one T cell receptor (beta chain) sequence, with context. Its antigen is unknown. This specimen comes from a study of shared clonotypes between healthy human individuals. General observations from the study: Despite large depth, sorted-subset datasets appeared incompletely sequenced. Relative to clonotypes present in all four donors, those not shared had lower generation probabilities. Sharing of clonotypes among donors was expected to vary with sequencing depth.

Method: immunoSEQ multiplex PCR; TCRdb's copy keeps in-frame clones and lacks some. Here the sample spans about 2 million clones, roughly 94% being singletons. Every donor, a Caucasian adult, lived in Nashville, Tennessee. The ends were cut back, 7 bases at V and 7 bases at J, with 8 bases in the middle. The CDR3 totals 11 residues. CDR1 is SNHLY and CDR2 is FYNNEI in the germline V gene. Source material: naive CD4+ T cells sorted from blood. Stated subset: CD45RA+ positively selected. The TCR originated in a man younger than 35 in good health. This chain uses TRBV2 with TRBJ2-1, with unresolved D. This CDR3 reads CASNQINEQFF. DNA of the CDR3: TGTGCCAGCAACCAGATTAATGAGCAGTTCTTC.